Detailed here is one T cell receptor beta chain. Its antigen is as yet unknown. CDR1 and CDR2 from the germline V gene are SEHNR and FQNEAQ (reference sequence). There are 17 residues in the CDR3. After removal of 5 bases from V and 5 bases from J, the junction contained 13 bases not matched to a gene. The entry originates in a study of CD8 T cells in ankylosing spondylitis. Findings of the study overall: A TCR beta motif of fewer than ten highly homologous variants seemed to mark ankylosing spondylitis blood.

Researchers built TCR beta libraries using quantitative 5'-RACE with molecular barcodes. In TCRdb, the 5' RACE reads were re-called with MiXCR into one record per CDR3 protein. The sample lists some 350,000 distinct CDR3 sequences, 14% to 15% occurring once. Material: blood, either unsorted or a sorted T cell fraction (not recorded which). This receptor was taken from a male donor with ankylosing spondylitis or in good health (not recorded which). The rearrangement links TRBV7-9 to TRBJ2-2; the match to TRBD1 covers 8 bases. This CDR3 reads CASSPSPQGAGTGELFF. For the CDR3, the DNA is TGTGCCAGCAGCCCGAGCCCCCAGGGGGCCGGGACCGGGGAGCTGTTTTTT.